The sequence of this T cell receptor (beta chain) was determined in a study of Graves' ophthalmopathy and Graves' hyperthyroidism. Investigators amplified TCR beta CDR3 regions from RNA transcripts. First-round RT-PCR relied on HTBI primers, and a second-round multiplex PCR came next. TCRdb re-called the multiplex PCR reads through MiXCR, storing one row per CDR3 protein. Here the sample spans almost 750,000 distinct CDR3 sequences, 40% being singletons. The CDR3 length is 14 residues. Germline V CDR1 and CDR2: SNHLY, FYNNEI. The junction had 8 bases not matched to a gene; V was cut back by 11 bases and J by 7 bases. No donor had other autoimmune disease, uncontrolled infection, pregnancy or lactation. Comments on this clonotype: The antigen is unknown.

Study-wide findings and caveats: The majority of expanded thyroid clonotypes above 0.001 frequency also occurred in blood. A model built from 13 signatures distinguished ophthalmopathy from stable hyperthyroidism with roughly 85% sensitivity and 81.08% specificity.

The chain links TRBV2 to TRBJ1-4, with 12 nucleotides matching TRBD1. Sequenced material: peripheral blood. The TCR comes from an adult man with Graves' ophthalmopathy. The CDR3 is CAWTGTGGGEKLFF. The DNA of the CDR3 is TGTGCCTGGACCGGGACAGGGGGCGGTGAAAAACTGTTTTTT.